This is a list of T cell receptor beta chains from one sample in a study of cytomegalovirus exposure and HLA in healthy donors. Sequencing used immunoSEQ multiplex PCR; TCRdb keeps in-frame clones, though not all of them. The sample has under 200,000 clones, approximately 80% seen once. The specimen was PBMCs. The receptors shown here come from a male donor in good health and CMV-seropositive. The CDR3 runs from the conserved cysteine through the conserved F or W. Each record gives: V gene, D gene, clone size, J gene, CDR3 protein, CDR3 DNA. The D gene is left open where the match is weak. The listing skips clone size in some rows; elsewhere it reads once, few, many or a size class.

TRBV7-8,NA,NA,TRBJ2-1,CASSLKVQRGEQFF,TGTGCCAGCAGCTTAAAGGTCCAGCGAGGAGAGCAGTTCTTC
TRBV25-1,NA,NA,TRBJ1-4,CASSISAGLNEKLFF,TGTGCCAGCAGTATTTCGGCTGGGCTTAATGAAAAACTGTTTTTT
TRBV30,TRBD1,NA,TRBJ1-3,CAWSKRQGASGSSGNTIYF,TGTGCCTGGAGTAAACGACAGGGGGCTAGCGGGAGCTCTGGAAACACCATATATTTT
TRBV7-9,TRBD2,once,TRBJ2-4,CASSFGTSGNIQYF,TGTGCCAGCAGCTTTGGGACTAGCGGGAACATTCAGTACTTC
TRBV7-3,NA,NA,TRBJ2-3,CASSSGGGGADTQYF,TGTGCCAGCAGCTCCGGAGGGGGCGGGGCGGATACGCAGTATTTT
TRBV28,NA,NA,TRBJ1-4,CASSPTGATNEKLFF,TGTGCCAGCAGTCCCACAGGCGCAACTAATGAAAAACTGTTTTTT
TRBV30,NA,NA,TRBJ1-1,CAWSPGVYTEAFF,TGTGCCTGGAGTCCAGGGGTTTACACTGAAGCTTTCTTT
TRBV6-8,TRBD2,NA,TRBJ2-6,CASSLPGLAGTGANVLTF,TGTGCCAGCAGTCTCCCGGGACTAGCGGGAACTGGGGCCAACGTCCTGACTTTC
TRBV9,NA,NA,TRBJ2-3,CASSVAGRERSDTQYF,TGTGCCAGCAGCGTAGCTGGGCGGGAACGGTCAGATACGCAGTATTTT
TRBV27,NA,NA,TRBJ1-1,CASSLFGGMGTEAFF,TGTGCCAGCAGTTTATTCGGGGGAATGGGCACTGAAGCTTTCTTT
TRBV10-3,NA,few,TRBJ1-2,CAISQAGDHGYTF,TGTGCCATCAGCCAGGCAGGGGATCATGGCTACACCTTC
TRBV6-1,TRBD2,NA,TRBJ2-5,CASSEFLAGGETQYF,TGTGCCAGCAGTGAATTCCTAGCGGGAGGGGAGACCCAGTACTTC
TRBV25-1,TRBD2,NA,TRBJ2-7,CASSESGGYEQYF,TGTGCCAGCAGTGAATCGGGGGGGTACGAGCAGTACTTC
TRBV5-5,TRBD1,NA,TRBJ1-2,CASSFYRGPGYGYTF,TGTGCCAGCAGCTTCTACAGGGGACCGGGATATGGCTACACCTTC
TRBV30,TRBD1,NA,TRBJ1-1,CASYRGLGTEAFF,TGTGCCTCTTACAGGGGGCTGGGCACTGAAGCTTTCTTT
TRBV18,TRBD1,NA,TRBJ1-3,CASSPLDRSSGNTIYF,TGTGCCAGCTCACCACTGGACAGGAGCTCTGGAAACACCATATATTTT
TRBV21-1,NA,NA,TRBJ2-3,CASSKNPDFTDTQYF,TGTGCCAGCAGCAAAAACCCGGACTTCACAGATACGCAGTATTTT
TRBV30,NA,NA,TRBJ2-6,CAWILQDSGANVLTF,TGTGCCTGGATCCTACAGGACTCTGGGGCCAACGTCCTGACTTTC
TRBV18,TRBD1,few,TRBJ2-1,CASSPPGGTGNHNEQFF,TGTGCCAGCTCACCACCCGGCGGGACAGGGAATCACAATGAGCAGTTCTTC
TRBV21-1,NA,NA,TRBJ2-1,CASSPPPEGNEQFF,TGTGCCAGCAGCCCACCCCCCGAGGGTAATGAGCAGTTCTTC
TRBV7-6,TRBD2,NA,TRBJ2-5,CASSRRAGGPETQYF,TGTGCCAGCAGTCGTAGAGCGGGAGGGCCGGAGACCCAGTACTTC
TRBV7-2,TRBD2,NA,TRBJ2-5,CASSLSRGRTSGSETQYF,TGTGCCAGCAGCTTATCTAGGGGACGGACTAGCGGCTCGGAGACCCAGTACTTC
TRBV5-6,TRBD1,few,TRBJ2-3,CASSLEGARADTQYF,TGTGCCAGCAGCTTGGAGGGGGCGCGGGCAGATACGCAGTATTTT
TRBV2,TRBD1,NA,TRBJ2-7,CASSSTGSSYEQYF,TGTGCCAGCAGTTCGACAGGGAGCTCCTACGAGCAGTACTTC
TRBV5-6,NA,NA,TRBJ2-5,CASSLARAGTQETQYF,TGTGCCAGCAGCTTGGCCAGAGCCGGGACTCAAGAGACCCAGTACTTC
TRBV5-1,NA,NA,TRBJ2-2,CASISNTGELFF,TGCGCCAGCATTAGCAACACCGGGGAGCTGTTTTTT
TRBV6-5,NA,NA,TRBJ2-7,CASSYQGGFYEQYF,TGTGCCAGCAGTTACCAGGGGGGCTTCTACGAGCAGTACTTC